This T cell receptor (beta chain) was retrieved from a study of T-cell memory formation after mild COVID-19. TCRdb itself ran the 5' RACE reads through MiXCR, one entry per CDR3 protein. Of some 100,000 distinct CDR3 sequences in the sample, 11% were seen once. This CDR3 comprises 19 residues. Trimming at V came to 5 bases and at J to 2 bases, leaving 18 bases not matched to a gene. CDR1 SGHVS and CDR2 FNYEAQ come from the germline V gene. This clonotype was recorded a few times. The source is a man aged 18 to 35 who had mild COVID-19 (a few samples of this study predate the infection). Cell type and time point are not known. The genes are TRBV7-6 and TRBJ1-2; 9 bases are shared with TRBD1. The source material was PBMCs or a T cell subset sorted from them (not recorded which). The CDR3 loop is CASSPRGQGPVPSNYGYTF. DNA for the CDR3: TGTGCCAGCAGCCCCAGGGGACAGGGCCCGGTACCTTCAAACTATGGCTACACCTTC.